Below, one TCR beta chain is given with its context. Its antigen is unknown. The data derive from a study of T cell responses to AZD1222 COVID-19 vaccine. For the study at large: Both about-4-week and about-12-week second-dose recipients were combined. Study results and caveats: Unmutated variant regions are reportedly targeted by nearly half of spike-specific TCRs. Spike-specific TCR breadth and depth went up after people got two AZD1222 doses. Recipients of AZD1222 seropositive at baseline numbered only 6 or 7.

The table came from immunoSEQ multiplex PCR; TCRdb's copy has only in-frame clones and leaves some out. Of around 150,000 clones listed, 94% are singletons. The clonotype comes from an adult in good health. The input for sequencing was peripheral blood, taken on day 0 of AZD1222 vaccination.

This chain's CDR3 is CASSQNTGELFF. The CDR3 DNA reads as TGTGCCAGCAGTCAAAACACCGGGGAGCTGTTTTTT. This chain uses TRBV12-3 or TRBV12-4 with TRBJ2-2; D is ambiguous. The CDR3 has 12 amino acids. Trimming pared 5 bases from V and 2 bases from J, leaving 3 bases between.